This TCR beta chain was retrieved from a study of cytomegalovirus exposure and HLA in healthy donors. Overall study context: An earlier analysis identified 120 million or so unique TCR beta sequences in 150 million to 200 million T cells.

Germline V CDR1 and CDR2: SGHDT, YYEEEE. V dropped 2 bases and J dropped 0; count of bases not matched to a gene: 4. This CDR3 is 15 amino acids long. The PCR was carried out with 60 Vbeta primers and 13 Jbeta primers. The table came from immunoSEQ multiplex PCR; TCRdb's copy has only in-frame clones and leaves some out. The data hold roughly 120,000 clones, with over 60% observed a single time. In the case of this clone: The antigen is not known. Other DNA sequences of this sample code for an identical CDR3.

Study-level points and caveats: The authors reported that TCR beta sequences could predict HLA-A and HLA-B alleles. These predictions were accurate for most subjects in the first cohort. One variant, a missense change in DCLRE1C, was linked in a later analysis to TCR beta V- and J-gene trimming. Most sequenced TCRs were rare (though some public TCRs occurred in many donors).

Input material: PBMCs. This sequence was found in a man between 18 and 29 years old in good health and CMV-seropositive. The gene calls are TRBV5-6 and TRBJ1-1; 7 bases line up with TRBD1. CDR3 DNA: TGTGCCAGCAGCTTTTTACAGGGGTTGAACACTGAAGCTTTCTTT. Translating gives CASSFLQGLNTEAFF.